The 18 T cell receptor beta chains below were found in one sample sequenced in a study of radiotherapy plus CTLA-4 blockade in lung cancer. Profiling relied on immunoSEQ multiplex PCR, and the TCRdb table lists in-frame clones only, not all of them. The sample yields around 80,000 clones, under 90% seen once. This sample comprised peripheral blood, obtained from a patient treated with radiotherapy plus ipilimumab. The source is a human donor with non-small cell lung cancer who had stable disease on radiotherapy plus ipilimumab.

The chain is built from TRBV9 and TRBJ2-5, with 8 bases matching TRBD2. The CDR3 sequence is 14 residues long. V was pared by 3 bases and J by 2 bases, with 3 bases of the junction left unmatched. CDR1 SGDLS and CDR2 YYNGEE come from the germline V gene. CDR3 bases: TGTGCCAGCAGCGGGGGACTAGGACAAGAGACCCAGTACTTC. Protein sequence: CASSGGLGQETQYF.

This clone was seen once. The CDR3 reads CASSLGGSSYEQYF. The CDR3 DNA reads as TGTGCCAGCAGTTTAGGCGGGAGCTCCTACGAGCAGTACTTC. The rearrangement links TRBV27 to TRBJ2-7; 7 bases fit TRBD2. There are 14 residues in the CDR3. Germline V lookup: CDR1 MNHEY, CDR2 SMNVEV (reference sequence). Germline trimming cut 2 bases from V and 0 bases from J; bases unmatched to any gene: 1.

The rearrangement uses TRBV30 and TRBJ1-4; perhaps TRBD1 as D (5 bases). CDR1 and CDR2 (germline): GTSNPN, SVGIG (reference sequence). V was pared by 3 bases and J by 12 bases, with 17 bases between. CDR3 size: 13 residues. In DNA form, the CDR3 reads TGTGCCTGGAGACAGGCTCTGGCCGGGGAACTGTTTTTT. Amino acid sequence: CAWRQALAGELFF.

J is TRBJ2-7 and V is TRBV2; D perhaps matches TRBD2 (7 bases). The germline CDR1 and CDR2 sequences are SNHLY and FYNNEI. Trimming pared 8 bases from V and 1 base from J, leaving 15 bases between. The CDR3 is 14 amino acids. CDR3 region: CASRGGAGSYEQYF. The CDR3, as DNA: TGTGCCAGCCGCGGGGGCGCGGGATCCTACGAGCAGTACTTC.

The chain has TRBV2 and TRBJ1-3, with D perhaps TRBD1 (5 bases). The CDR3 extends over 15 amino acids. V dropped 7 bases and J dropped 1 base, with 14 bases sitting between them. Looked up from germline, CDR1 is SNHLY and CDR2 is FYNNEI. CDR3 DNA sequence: TGTGCCAGCAACGCGGAAAGGGGTTCTGGAAACACCATATATTTT. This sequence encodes CASNAERGSGNTIYF.

The CDR3 region is CASSPGIPDSLYEQYF. The CDR3 DNA reads TGCGCCAGCAGCCCCGGGATACCGGACTCTCTCTACGAGCAGTACTTC. The chain has TRBV10-1 and TRBJ2-7; possible D gene TRBD2, 5 bases. V was pared by 6 bases and J by 3 bases, with 21 bases between. The CDR3 is made up of 16 amino acids. Germline V gene sequence: CDR1 WNHNN, CDR2 SYGVQD (reference sequence).

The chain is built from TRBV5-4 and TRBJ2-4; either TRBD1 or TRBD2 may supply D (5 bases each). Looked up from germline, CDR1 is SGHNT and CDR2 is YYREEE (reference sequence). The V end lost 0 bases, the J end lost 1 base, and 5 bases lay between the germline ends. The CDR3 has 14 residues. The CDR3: CASSLGGAKNIQYF. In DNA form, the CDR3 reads TGTGCCAGCAGCTTGGGGGGGGCCAAAAACATTCAGTACTTC.

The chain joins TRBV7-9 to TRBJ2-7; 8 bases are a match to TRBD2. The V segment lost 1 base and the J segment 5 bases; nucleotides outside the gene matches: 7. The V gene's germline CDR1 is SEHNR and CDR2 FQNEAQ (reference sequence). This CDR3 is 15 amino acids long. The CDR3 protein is CASSLDGTSANEQYF. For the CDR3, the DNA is TGTGCCAGCAGCTTAGATGGGACTAGTGCGAACGAGCAGTACTTC.

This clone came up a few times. CDR3 sequence: CASSETGTGGREPQHF. Here the CDR3 DNA reads TGTGCCAGTAGCGAAACCGGGACAGGGGGACGTGAGCCCCAGCATTTT. The V and J genes are TRBV19 and TRBJ1-5, with TRBD1 identical over 11 bases. The CDR3 covers 16 residues. Germline CDR1 LNHDA, CDR2 SQIVND (reference sequence). Trimming at V came to 6 bases and at J to 8 bases, leaving 12 bases not matched to a gene.

CDR3 amino acids: CASSPPTGYEQYF. As DNA, the CDR3 is TGTGCCAGCAGTCCTCCGACAGGATACGAGCAGTACTTC. The chain is built from TRBV6-5 and TRBJ2-7; tentatively, D is TRBD1 (6 bases). Germline V lookup: CDR1 MNHEY, CDR2 SVGAGI. The CDR3 loop spans 13 amino acids. Trimming pared 5 bases from V and 4 bases from J, leaving 12 bases between.

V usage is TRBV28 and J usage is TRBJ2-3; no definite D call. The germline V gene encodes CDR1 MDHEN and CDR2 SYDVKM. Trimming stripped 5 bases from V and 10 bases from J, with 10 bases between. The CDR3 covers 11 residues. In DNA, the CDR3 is TGTGCCAGCAGTCAAGGACGGGCGCAGTATTTT. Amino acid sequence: CASSQGRAQYF.

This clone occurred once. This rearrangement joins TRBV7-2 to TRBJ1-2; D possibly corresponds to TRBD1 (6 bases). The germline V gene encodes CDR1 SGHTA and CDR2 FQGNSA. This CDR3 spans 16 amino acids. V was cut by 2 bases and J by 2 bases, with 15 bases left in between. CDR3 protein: CASSLTHTGKNYGYTF. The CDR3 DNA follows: TGTGCCAGCAGCTTAACCCATACAGGGAAGAACTATGGCTACACCTTC.

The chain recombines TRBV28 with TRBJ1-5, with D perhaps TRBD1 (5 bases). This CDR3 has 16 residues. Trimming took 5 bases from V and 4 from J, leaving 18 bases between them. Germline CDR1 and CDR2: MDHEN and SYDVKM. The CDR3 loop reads CASSQQGPGGNQPQHF. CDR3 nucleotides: TGTGCCAGCAGTCAGCAGGGCCCCGGCGGTAATCAGCCCCAGCATTTT.

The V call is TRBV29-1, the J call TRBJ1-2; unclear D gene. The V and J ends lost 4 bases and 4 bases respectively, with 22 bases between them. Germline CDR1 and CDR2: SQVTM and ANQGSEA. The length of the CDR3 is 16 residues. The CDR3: CSVGLLGQVQGYGYTF. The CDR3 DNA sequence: TGCAGCGTTGGTCTACTAGGGCAGGTTCAAGGCTATGGCTACACCTTC.

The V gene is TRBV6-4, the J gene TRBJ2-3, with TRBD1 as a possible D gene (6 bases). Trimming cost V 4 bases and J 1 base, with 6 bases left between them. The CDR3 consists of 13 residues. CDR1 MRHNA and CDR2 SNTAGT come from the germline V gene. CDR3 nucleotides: TGTGCCAGCAGTGCAGGGGGCACAGATACGCAGTATTTT. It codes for CASSAGGTDTQYF.

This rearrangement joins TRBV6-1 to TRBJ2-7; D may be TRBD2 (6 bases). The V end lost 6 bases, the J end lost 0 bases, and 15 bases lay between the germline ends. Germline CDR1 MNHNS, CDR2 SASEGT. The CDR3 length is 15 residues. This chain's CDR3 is CASRSAGRSSYEQYF. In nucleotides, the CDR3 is TGTGCCAGCAGATCTGCGGGAAGGAGCTCCTACGAGCAGTACTTC.

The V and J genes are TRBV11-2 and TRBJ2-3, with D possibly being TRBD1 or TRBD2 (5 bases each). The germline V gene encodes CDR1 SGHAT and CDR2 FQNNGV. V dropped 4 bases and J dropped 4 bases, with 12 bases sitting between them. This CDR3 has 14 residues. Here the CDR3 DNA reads TGTGCCAGCAGCTCCGCTGGGGGTCCAGATACGCAGTATTTT. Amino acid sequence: CASSSAGGPDTQYF.

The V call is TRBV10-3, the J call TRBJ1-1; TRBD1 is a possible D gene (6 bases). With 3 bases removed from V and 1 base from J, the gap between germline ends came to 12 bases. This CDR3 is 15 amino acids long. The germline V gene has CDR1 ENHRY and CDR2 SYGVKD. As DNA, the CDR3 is TGTGCCATCAGTGAACGGGGGCAGGGGAACACTGAAGCTTTCTTT. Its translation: CAISERGQGNTEAFF.